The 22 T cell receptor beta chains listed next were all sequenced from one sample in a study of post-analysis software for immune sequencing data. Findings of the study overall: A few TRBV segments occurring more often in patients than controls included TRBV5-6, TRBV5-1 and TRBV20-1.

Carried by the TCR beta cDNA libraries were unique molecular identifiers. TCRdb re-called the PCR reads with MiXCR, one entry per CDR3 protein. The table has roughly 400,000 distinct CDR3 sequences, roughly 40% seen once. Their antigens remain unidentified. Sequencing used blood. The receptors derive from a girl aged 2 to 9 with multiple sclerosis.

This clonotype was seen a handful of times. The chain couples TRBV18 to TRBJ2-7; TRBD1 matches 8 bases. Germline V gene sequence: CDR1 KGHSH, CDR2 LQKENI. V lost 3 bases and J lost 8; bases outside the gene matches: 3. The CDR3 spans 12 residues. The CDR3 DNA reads TGTGCCAGCTCACCGACAGGGGATAAGCAGTACTTC. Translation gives CASSPTGDKQYF.

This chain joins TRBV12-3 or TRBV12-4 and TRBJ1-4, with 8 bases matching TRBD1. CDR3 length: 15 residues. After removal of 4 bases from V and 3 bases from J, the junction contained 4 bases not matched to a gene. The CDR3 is CASSSRGLANEKLFF. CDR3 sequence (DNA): TGTGCCAGCAGTTCCAGGGGGCTTGCTAATGAAAAACTGTTTTTT.

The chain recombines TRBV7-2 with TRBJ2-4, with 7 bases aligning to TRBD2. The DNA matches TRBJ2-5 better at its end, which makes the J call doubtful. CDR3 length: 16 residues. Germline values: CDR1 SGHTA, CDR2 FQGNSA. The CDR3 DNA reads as TGTGCCAGCAGTCGTATAGCGGGTCTACGCCAAGAGACCCAGTACTTC. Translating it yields CASSRIAGLRQETQYF.

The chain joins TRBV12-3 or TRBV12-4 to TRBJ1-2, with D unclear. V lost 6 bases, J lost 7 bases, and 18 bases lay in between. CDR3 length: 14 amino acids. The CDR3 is CASSPNWVVGGYTF. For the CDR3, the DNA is TGTGCCAGCAGCCCTAACTGGGTGGTTGGTGGCTACACCTTC.

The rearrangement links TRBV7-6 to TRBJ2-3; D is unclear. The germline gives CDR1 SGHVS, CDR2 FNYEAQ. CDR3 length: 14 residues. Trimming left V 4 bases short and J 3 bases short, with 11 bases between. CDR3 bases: TGTGCCAGCAGCTCCCCCAGAGATACAGATACGCAGTATTTT. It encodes CASSSPRDTDTQYF. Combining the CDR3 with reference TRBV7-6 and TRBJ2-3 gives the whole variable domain GAGVSQSPRYKVTKRGQDVALRCDPISGHVSLYWYRQALGQGPEFLTYFNYEAQQDKSGLPNDRFSAERPEGSISTLTIQRTEQRDSAMYRCASSSPRDTDTQYFGPGTRLTVL.

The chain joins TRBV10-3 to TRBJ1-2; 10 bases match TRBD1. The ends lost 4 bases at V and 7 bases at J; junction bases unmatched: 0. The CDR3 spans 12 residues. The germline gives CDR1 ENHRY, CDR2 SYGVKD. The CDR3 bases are TGTGCCATCAGTGGGGACAGGGGTGGCTACACCTTC. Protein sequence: CAISGDRGGYTF.

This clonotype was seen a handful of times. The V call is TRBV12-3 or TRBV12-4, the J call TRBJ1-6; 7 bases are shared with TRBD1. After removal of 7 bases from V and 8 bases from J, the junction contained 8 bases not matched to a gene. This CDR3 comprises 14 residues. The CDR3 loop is CASKTGSIYSPLHF. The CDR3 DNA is TGTGCCAGCAAGACAGGGTCTATCTATTCACCCCTCCACTTT.

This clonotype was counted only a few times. The DNA for the CDR3 is TGCAGTGCTCTCCCCGTCACAGGGTACTACGGCGAGCAGTACTTC. Translation gives CSALPVTGYYGEQYF. The rearrangement joins TRBV20-1 to TRBJ2-7; a possible D gene is TRBD1 (6 bases). Germline lookup yields CDR1 DFQATT and CDR2 SNEGSKA (reference sequence). This CDR3 spans 15 amino acids. With 5 bases removed from V and 6 bases from J, the gap between germline ends came to 23 bases.

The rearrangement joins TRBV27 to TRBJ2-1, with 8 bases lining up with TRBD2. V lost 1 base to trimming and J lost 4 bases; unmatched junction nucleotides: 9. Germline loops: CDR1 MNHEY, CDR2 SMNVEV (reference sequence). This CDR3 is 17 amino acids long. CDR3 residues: CASSLFGTGGAYNEQFF. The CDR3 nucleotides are TGTGCCAGCAGTTTATTTGGAACGGGGGGGGCATACAATGAGCAGTTCTTC.

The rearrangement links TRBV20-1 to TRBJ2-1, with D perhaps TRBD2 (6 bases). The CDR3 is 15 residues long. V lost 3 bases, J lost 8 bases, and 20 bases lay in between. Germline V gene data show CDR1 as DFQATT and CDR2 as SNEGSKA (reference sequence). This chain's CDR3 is CSASAGTLLGDEQFF. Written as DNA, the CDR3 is TGCAGTGCTAGCGCGGGGACCCTCCTGGGAGATGAGCAGTTCTTC.

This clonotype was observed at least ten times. The CDR3 DNA reads TGTGCCAGCAGTTGGGCCACAGGGACCTACGAGCAGTACTTC. Translation: CASSWATGTYEQYF. The chain combines TRBV27 with TRBJ2-7, with a weak D call TRBD1 (6 bases). This CDR3 contains 14 residues. Germline loops: CDR1 MNHEY, CDR2 SMNVEV (reference sequence). Trimming removed 4 bases at V and 2 bases at J, with 12 bases between.

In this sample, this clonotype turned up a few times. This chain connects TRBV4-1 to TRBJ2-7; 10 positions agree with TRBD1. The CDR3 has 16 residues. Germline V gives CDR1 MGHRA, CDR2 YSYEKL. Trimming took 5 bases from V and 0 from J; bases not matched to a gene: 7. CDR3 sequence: CASSFRDRGSSYEQYF. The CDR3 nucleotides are TGCGCCAGCAGCTTCCGGGACAGGGGAAGCTCCTACGAGCAGTACTTC.

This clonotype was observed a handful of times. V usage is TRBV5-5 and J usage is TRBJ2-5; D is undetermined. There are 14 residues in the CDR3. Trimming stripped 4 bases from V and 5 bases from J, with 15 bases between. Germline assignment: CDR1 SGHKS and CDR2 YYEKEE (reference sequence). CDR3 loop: CASSARRTTETQYF. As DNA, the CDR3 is TGTGCCAGCAGCGCACGGAGAACGACGGAGACCCAGTACTTC. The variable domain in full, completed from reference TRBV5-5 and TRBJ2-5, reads DAGVTQSPTHLIKTRGQQVTLRCSPISGHKSVSWYQQVLGQGPQFIFQYYEKEERGRGNFPDRFSARQFPNYSSELNVNALLLGDSALYLCASSARRTTETQYFGPGTRLLVL.

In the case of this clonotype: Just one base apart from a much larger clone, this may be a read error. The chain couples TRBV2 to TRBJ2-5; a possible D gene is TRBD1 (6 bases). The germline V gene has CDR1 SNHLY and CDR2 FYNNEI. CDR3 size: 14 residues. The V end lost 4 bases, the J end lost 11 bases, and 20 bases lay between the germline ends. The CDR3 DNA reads TGTGCCAGCAGTGGCCCCGGGACAAGCAATGAGCAGTACTTC. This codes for CASSGPGTSNEQYF.

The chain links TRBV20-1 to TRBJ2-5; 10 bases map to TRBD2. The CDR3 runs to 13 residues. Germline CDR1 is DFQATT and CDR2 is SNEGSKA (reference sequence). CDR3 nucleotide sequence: TGCAGGACCGGGACTAGCGTCCAAGAGACCCAGTACTTC. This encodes CRTGTSVQETQYF.

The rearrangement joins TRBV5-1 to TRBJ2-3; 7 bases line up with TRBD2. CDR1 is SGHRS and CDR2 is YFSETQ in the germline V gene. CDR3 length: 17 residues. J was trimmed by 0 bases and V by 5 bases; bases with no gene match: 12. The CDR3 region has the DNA TGCGCCAGCAGTACCCCCTCCGGACTAGTAAGCACAGATACGCAGTATTTT. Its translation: CASSTPSGLVSTDTQYF.

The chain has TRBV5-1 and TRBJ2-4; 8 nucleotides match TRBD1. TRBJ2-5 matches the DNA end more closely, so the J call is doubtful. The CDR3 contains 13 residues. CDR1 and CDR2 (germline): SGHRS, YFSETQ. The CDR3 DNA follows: TGCGCCAGCAGCTATCACAGGGGGGAGACCCAGTACTTC. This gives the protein CASSYHRGETQYF.

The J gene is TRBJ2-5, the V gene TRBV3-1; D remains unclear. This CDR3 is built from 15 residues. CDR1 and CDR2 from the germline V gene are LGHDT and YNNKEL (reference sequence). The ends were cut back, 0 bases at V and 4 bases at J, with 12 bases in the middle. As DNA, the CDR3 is TGTGCCAGCAGCCAAGACCCCGGCACTACAGAGACCCAGTACTTC. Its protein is CASSQDPGTTETQYF.

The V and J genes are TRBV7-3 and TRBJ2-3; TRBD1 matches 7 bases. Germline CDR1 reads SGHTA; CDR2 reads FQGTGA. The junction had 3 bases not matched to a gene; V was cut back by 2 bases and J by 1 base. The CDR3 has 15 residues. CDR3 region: CASSLFTGGTDTQYF. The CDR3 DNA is TGTGCCAGCAGCTTATTTACAGGGGGCACAGATACGCAGTATTTT.

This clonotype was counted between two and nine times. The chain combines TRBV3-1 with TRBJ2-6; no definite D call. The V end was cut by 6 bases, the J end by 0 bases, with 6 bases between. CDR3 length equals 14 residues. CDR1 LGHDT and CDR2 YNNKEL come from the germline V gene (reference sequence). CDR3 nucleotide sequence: TGTGCCAGCAGAGGAGACTCTGGGGCCAACGTCCTGACTTTC. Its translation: CASRGDSGANVLTF.

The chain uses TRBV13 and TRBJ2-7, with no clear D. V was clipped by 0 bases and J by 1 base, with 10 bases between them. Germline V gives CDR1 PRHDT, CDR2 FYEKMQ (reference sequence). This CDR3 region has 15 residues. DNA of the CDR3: TGTGCCAGCAGCTTAGGGCCGGTTCCTTCCTACGAGCAGTACTTC. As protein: CASSLGPVPSYEQYF.

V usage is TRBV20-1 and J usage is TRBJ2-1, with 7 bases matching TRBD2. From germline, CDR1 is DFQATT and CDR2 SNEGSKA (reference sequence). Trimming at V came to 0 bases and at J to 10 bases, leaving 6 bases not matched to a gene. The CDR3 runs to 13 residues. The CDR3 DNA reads TGCAGTGCTAGAGACGGGGGGAGTAGGGAGCAGTTCTTC. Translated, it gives CSARDGGSREQFF.